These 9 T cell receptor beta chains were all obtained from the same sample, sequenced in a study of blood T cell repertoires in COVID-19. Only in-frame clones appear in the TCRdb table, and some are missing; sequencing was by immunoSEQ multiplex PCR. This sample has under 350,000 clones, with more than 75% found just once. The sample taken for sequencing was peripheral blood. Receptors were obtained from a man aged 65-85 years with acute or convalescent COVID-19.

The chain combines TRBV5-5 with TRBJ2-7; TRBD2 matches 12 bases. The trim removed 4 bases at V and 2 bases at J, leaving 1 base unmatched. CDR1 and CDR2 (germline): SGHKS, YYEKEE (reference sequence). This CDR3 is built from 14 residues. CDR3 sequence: CASSPSGRAYEQYF. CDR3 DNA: TGTGCCAGCAGCCCTAGCGGGAGGGCCTACGAGCAGTACTTC.

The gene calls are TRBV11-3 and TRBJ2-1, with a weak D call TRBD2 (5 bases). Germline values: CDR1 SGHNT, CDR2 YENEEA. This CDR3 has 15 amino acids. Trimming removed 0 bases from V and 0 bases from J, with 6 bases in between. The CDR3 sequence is CASSLDGGSYNEQFF. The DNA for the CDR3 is TGTGCCAGCAGCTTAGACGGAGGCTCCTACAATGAGCAGTTCTTC.

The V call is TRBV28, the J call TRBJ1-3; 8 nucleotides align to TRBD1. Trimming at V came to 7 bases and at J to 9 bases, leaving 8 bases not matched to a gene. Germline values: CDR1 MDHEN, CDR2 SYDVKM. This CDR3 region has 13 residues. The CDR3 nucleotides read TGTGCCAGCACACGGACAGGGATTGGCACCATATATTTT. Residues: CASTRTGIGTIYF.

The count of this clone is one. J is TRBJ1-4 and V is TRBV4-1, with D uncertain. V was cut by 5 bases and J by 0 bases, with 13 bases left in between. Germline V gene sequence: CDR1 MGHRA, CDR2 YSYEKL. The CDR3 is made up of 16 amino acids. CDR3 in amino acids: CASSWKQEATNEKLFF. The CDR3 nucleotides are TGCGCCAGCAGCTGGAAGCAGGAGGCAACTAATGAAAAACTGTTTTTT.

The CDR3 sequence is CASKGTNVALEAFF. The CDR3 nucleotides read TGTGCCAGCAAGGGGACTAACGTAGCGCTTGAAGCTTTCTTT. This rearrangement joins TRBV19 to TRBJ1-1; possibly TRBD1 for D (5 bases). Germline assignment: CDR1 LNHDA and CDR2 SQIVND (reference sequence). Trimming took off 9 bases at V and 7 bases at J, with 21 bases between the two ends. The CDR3 runs 14 residues.

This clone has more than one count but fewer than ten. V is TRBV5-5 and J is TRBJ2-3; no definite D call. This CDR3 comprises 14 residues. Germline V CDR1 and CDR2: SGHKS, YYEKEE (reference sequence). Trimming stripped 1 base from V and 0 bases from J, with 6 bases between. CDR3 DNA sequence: TGTGCCAGCAGCTTGCGGTCGAGCACAGATACGCAGTATTTT. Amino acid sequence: CASSLRSSTDTQYF. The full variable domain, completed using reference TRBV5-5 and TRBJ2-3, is DAGVTQSPTHLIKTRGQQVTLRCSPISGHKSVSWYQQVLGQGPQFIFQYYEKEERGRGNFPDRFSARQFPNYSSELNVNALLLGDSALYLCASSLRSSTDTQYFGPGTRLTVL.

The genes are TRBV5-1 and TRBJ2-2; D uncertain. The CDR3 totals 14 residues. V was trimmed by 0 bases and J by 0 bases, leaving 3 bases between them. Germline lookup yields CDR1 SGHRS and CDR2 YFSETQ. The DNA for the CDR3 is TGCGCCAGCAGCTTGGCTTCGAACACCGGGGAGCTGTTTTTT. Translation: CASSLASNTGELFF.

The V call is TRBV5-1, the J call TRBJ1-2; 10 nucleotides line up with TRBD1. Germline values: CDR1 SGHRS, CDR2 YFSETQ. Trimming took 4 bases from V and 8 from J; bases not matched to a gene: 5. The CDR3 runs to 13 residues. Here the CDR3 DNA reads TGCGCCAGCAGCGTTGGACAGGGGGAAGGCTACACCTTC. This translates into CASSVGQGEGYTF. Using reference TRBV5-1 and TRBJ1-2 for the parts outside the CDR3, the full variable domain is KAGVTQTPRYLIKTRGQQVTLSCSPISGHRSVSWYQQTPGQGLQFLFEYFSETQRNKGNFPGRFSGRQFSNSRSEMNVSTLELGDSALYLCASSVGQGEGYTFGSGTRLTVV.

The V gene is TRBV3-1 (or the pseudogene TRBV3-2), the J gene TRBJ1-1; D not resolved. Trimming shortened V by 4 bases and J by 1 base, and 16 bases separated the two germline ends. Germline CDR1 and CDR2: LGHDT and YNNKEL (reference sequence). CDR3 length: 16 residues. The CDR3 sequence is CASSPSRGIGNTEAFF. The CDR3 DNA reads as TGTGCCAGCAGCCCTAGTCGGGGAATCGGGAACACTGAAGCTTTCTTT.